The 32 T cell receptor beta chains in this list originate from one sample, sequenced in a study of T cells in Graves' hyperthyroidism and ophthalmopathy. From RNA transcripts, TCR beta CDR3 regions were amplified. The HTBI set primed first-round TCR CDR3 RT-PCR. TCRdb re-called the multiplex PCR reads with MiXCR, one entry per CDR3 protein. The table records roughly 240,000 distinct CDR3 sequences, more than 20% of them present only once. The sequenced sample was blood. The origin of the receptors is a woman in her thirties or forties with Graves' ophthalmopathy.

Many counts were recorded for this clonotype. The chain uses TRBV28 and TRBJ1-3; D ambiguous. Germline assignment: CDR1 MDHEN and CDR2 SYDVKM. This CDR3 comprises 17 residues. V lost 5 bases to trimming and J lost 0 bases, with 17 bases between them. CDR3 sequence: CASSPSYLKSSGNTIYF. The CDR3 DNA reads TGTGCCAGCAGTCCCTCCTACCTCAAAAGCTCTGGAAACACCATATATTTT.

This clonotype appeared many times. The chain is built from TRBV6-5 and TRBJ2-7, with TRBD1 identical over 7 bases. The V and J ends lost 1 base and 3 bases, in that order; junction bases with no gene match: 6. This CDR3 contains 15 residues. Germline CDR1 is MNHEY and CDR2 is SVGAGI. The CDR3 loop reads CASSYFYRGGYEQYF. The CDR3 coding sequence is TGTGCCAGCAGTTACTTTTACAGGGGCGGCTACGAGCAGTACTTC.

This chain connects TRBV5-1 to TRBJ2-7; D call uncertain. There are 14 residues in the CDR3. The V end lost 2 bases, the J end lost 5 bases, and 14 bases lay between the germline ends. CDR1 is SGHRS and CDR2 is YFSETQ in the germline V gene. This chain's CDR3 is CASSFRLGDDEQYF. CDR3 sequence (DNA): TGCGCCAGCAGCTTCAGGTTAGGAGACGACGAGCAGTACTTC. Variable domain in full (rest from reference TRBV5-1 and TRBJ2-7): KAGVTQTPRYLIKTRGQQVTLSCSPISGHRSVSWYQQTPGQGLQFLFEYFSETQRNKGNFPGRFSGRQFSNSRSEMNVSTLELGDSALYLCASSFRLGDDEQYFGPGTRLTVT.

This rearrangement joins TRBV5-5 to TRBJ2-7, with 8 bases that match TRBD2. The CDR3 is 15 residues long. The germline V gene has CDR1 SGHKS and CDR2 YYEKEE (reference sequence). The trim removed 4 bases at V and 4 bases at J, leaving 10 bases unmatched. CDR3 residues: CASSGDSGRGYEQYF. For the CDR3, the DNA is TGTGCCAGCAGCGGGGATTCCGGGAGGGGATACGAGCAGTACTTC.

The V call is TRBV15, the J call TRBJ2-4; 7 bases match TRBD2. Per the germline V gene, CDR1 is LNHNV and CDR2 is YYDKDF (reference sequence). V lost 3 bases, J lost 0 bases, and 11 bases stayed unmatched. CDR3 length: 18 residues. DNA of the CDR3: TGTGCCACCAGCAGCGGGAGACTAGCAGATGCAGCCAAAAACATTCAGTACTTC. Protein product: CATSSGRLADAAKNIQYF.

The rearrangement uses TRBV7-9 and TRBJ1-1, with D perhaps TRBD1 (6 bases). This CDR3 comprises 15 residues. The germline V gene has CDR1 SEHNR and CDR2 FQNEAQ (reference sequence). Trimming stripped 3 bases from V and 5 bases from J, with 16 bases between. CDR3 amino acids: CASSFTGAAWTEAFF. CDR3 bases: TGTGCCAGCAGCTTCACGGGGGCGGCCTGGACTGAAGCTTTCTTT.

This clonotype was counted at least ten times. The chain has TRBV2 and TRBJ1-2; 7 bases align to TRBD1. CDR1 SNHLY and CDR2 FYNNEI come from the germline V gene. The CDR3 is 13 amino acids. V trimming: 7 bases; J trimming: 4 bases; junction bases outside the gene matches: 6. In DNA, the CDR3 is TGTGCCAGCACCACCCGGACAGGCTATGGCTACACCTTC. It translates to CASTTRTGYGYTF.

This clonotype was found a few times. The chain links TRBV20-1 to TRBJ2-7, with D possibly TRBD2 on 6 matching bases. This CDR3 has 13 residues. Germline loops: CDR1 DFQATT, CDR2 SNEGSKA (reference sequence). Trimming cost V 6 bases and J 2 bases, with 14 bases left between them. The CDR3: CSAPGLGTYEQYF. The CDR3 DNA reads TGCAGTGCCCCGGGACTTGGGACCTACGAGCAGTACTTC.

This clonotype was counted between two and nine times. The V gene is TRBV13, the J gene TRBJ1-2; 9 bases are a match to TRBD1. V trimming: 6 bases; J trimming: 8 bases; junction bases outside the gene matches: 7. Germline CDR1 is PRHDT and CDR2 is FYEKMQ (reference sequence). This CDR3 is built from 13 residues. CDR3 in amino acids: CASRLQGARGYTF. In DNA, the CDR3 is TGTGCCAGCAGACTACAGGGGGCGCGAGGCTACACCTTC.

This clonotype was observed at least ten times. The CDR3 here is CSASAVGGLGIQYF. The CDR3 nucleotides are TGCAGTGCTAGTGCCGTGGGGGGTCTGGGCATTCAGTACTTC. The chain joins TRBV20-1 to TRBJ2-4; D perhaps matches TRBD2 (6 bases). The CDR3 totals 14 residues. The V gene's germline CDR1 is DFQATT and CDR2 SNEGSKA (reference sequence). The ends were cut back, 3 bases at V and 9 bases at J, with 18 bases in the middle.

This clonotype was picked up many times. This chain joins TRBV9 and TRBJ1-5; 7 bases fit TRBD1. Germline CDR1 is SGDLS and CDR2 is YYNGEE. This CDR3 has 15 residues. Germline trimming cut 4 bases from V and 6 bases from J; bases unmatched to any gene: 10. The CDR3 nucleotides read TGTGCCAGCAGCCCAGGGACAGTTGAGGGTCAGCCCCAGCATTTT. Translated: CASSPGTVEGQPQHF. The complete variable domain, with remaining parts taken from reference TRBV9 and TRBJ1-5, reads DSGVTQTPKHLITATGQRVTLRCSPRSGDLSVYWYQQSLDQGLQFLIQYYNGEERAKGNILERFSAQQFPDLHSELNLSSLELGDSALYFCASSPGTVEGQPQHFGDGTRLSIL.

This clonotype was seen ten or more times. This chain connects TRBV7-2 to TRBJ1-1, with D possibly being TRBD1 (5 bases). The CDR3 runs 14 residues. CDR1 and CDR2 from the germline V gene are SGHTA and FQGNSA. V lost 5 bases and J 1 base, leaving 11 bases between the germline ends. CDR3 coding DNA: TGTGCCAGCAGCCAACAGGTCAAGAACACTGAAGCTTTCTTT. Amino acids: CASSQQVKNTEAFF. Full variable domain (missing parts from reference TRBV7-2 and TRBJ1-1): GAGVSQSPSNKVTEKGKDVELRCDPISGHTALYWYRQSLGQGLEFLIYFQGNSAPDKSGLPSDRFSAERTGGSVSTLTIQRTQQEDSAVYLCASSQQVKNTEAFFGQGTRLTVV.

This chain joins TRBV6-1 and TRBJ2-6; D is unclear. The CDR3 covers 14 residues. The germline V gene has CDR1 MNHNS and CDR2 SASEGT. Trimming took off 5 bases at V and 1 base at J, with 6 bases between the two ends. CDR3: CASSMSSGANVLTF. The CDR3 DNA follows: TGTGCCAGCAGTATGTCATCTGGGGCCAACGTCCTGACTTTC.

There are many counts of this clonotype. The V gene is TRBV20-1, the J gene TRBJ2-5; TRBD1 might be the D (5 bases). The CDR3 totals 12 residues. V shed 1 base and J shed 2 bases, with 5 bases lying between them. The germline gives CDR1 DFQATT, CDR2 SNEGSKA (reference sequence). The CDR3 sequence: CSARAGQETQYF. CDR3 nucleotides: TGCAGTGCTAGAGCAGGGCAAGAGACCCAGTACTTC.

This chain uses TRBV5-1 with TRBJ1-1; TRBD1 might be the D (6 bases). V lost 2 bases and J 3 bases, leaving 17 bases between the germline ends. The CDR3 is 16 residues long. Germline CDR1 is SGHRS and CDR2 is YFSETQ. In DNA, the CDR3 is TGCGCCAGCAGCTTTCCCAAGGGGGGGGTTGACACTGAAGCTTTCTTT. It encodes CASSFPKGGVDTEAFF.

This clonotype was found many times. The chain uses TRBV28 and TRBJ1-5; 8 bases are a match to TRBD1. The germline gives CDR1 MDHEN, CDR2 SYDVKM. V gave up 5 bases and J gave up 4 bases; unmatched junction bases: 7. This CDR3 region has 15 residues. This chain's CDR3 is CASSPDRGRNQPQHF. CDR3 coding DNA: TGTGCCAGCAGTCCCGACAGGGGTCGTAATCAGCCCCAGCATTTT.

This clonotype was counted at least ten times. The chain carries TRBV3-1 and TRBJ1-5, with 7 bases aligning to TRBD1. Germline lookup yields CDR1 LGHDT and CDR2 YNNKEL (reference sequence). J gave up 6 bases and V 0 bases, and 2 bases lay outside the gene matches. The CDR3 is 14 residues long. CDR3 amino acids: CASSQDDRAQPQHF. The CDR3 nucleotides read TGTGCCAGCAGCCAAGACGACAGGGCTCAGCCCCAGCATTTT.

This clonotype was counted a single time. The chain links TRBV4-1 to TRBJ1-5; tentatively, D is TRBD1 (6 bases). Germline lookup yields CDR1 MGHRA and CDR2 YSYEKL. V was shortened by 3 bases and J by 4 bases, with 22 bases between the two germline ends. The CDR3 is 18 residues long. Here the CDR3 reads CASSQTYLTTGGNQPQHF. The CDR3 nucleotides are TGCGCCAGCAGCCAGACCTACTTGACGACAGGCGGGAATCAGCCCCAGCATTTT.

This clonotype was seen ten or more times. The chain joins TRBV12-3 or TRBV12-4 to TRBJ1-1; 7 nucleotides align to TRBD1. CDR3 length equals 14 residues. V shed 5 bases and J 6 bases; nucleotides not matched to a gene: 9. DNA for the CDR3: TGTGCCAGCAGTGAACAGGGGTGGGTCCCTGAAGCTTTCTTT. Protein product: CASSEQGWVPEAFF.

A few counts support this clonotype. The chain couples TRBV28 to TRBJ1-2; D is unresolved. The V end was cut by 5 bases, the J end by 4 bases, with 11 bases between. Germline CDR1 and CDR2: MDHEN and SYDVKM. This CDR3 region has 13 residues. This CDR3 reads CASSKRVGYGYTF. In DNA, the CDR3 is TGTGCCAGCAGTAAGAGGGTAGGCTATGGCTACACCTTC.

The V call is TRBV11-2, the J call TRBJ2-5; 11 nucleotides match TRBD2. Per germline, CDR1 SGHAT and CDR2 FQNNGV. This CDR3 is 16 amino acids long. Trimming removed 3 bases from V and 5 bases from J; junction bases left unmatched: 8. As DNA, the CDR3 is TGTGCCAGCAGCTTCCAAACTAGCGGGGGAGAGGAGACCCAGTACTTC. Translated: CASSFQTSGGEETQYF.

For the CDR3, the DNA is TGTGCCAGCAGTTACCCGGGGACAGGGAGGTCCTACGAGCAGTACTTC. It is translated as CASSYPGTGRSYEQYF. This rearrangement joins TRBV6-5 to TRBJ2-7, with TRBD1 matching over 9 bases. Germline V gene lookup returns CDR1 MNHEY and CDR2 SVGAGI. CDR3 length: 16 residues. V lost 2 bases to trimming and J lost 1 base; unmatched junction nucleotides: 6.

There are a few counts of this clonotype. V gene TRBV12-3 or TRBV12-4 combines with J gene TRBJ2-5; 7 nucleotides agree with TRBD2. V shed 6 bases and J 1 base; nucleotides not matched to a gene: 5. The CDR3 is 14 residues long. Here the CDR3 reads CASSRAGLQETQYF. The CDR3 nucleotides are TGTGCCAGCAGCCGAGCGGGACTCCAAGAGACCCAGTACTTC.

This clonotype was seen repeatedly, ten times or more. This chain connects TRBV12-3 or TRBV12-4 to TRBJ2-2; 9 bases agree with TRBD1. V shed 0 bases, J shed 4 bases, and the junction held 3 bases outside the gene matches. The length of the CDR3 is 16 residues. CDR3 in DNA: TGTGCCAGCAGTTTAGCTAGGACAGGGGTCACCGGGGAGCTGTTTTTT. Its translation is CASSLARTGVTGELFF.

The chain has TRBV2 and TRBJ2-7; D call uncertain. Germline loops: CDR1 SNHLY, CDR2 FYNNEI. The CDR3 is 12 residues long. V gave up 6 bases and J gave up 8 bases, with 14 bases separating them. The CDR3 reads CASSPGLLKQYF. DNA of the CDR3: TGTGCCAGCAGCCCCGGCCTTCTCAAGCAGTACTTC.

There are many counts of this clonotype. V is TRBV7-3 and J is TRBJ1-5; D is unclear. The CDR3 contains 13 residues. Germline CDR1 SGHTA, CDR2 FQGTGA. V lost 0 bases and J 5 bases, leaving 5 bases between the germline ends. The CDR3 DNA sequence: TGTGCCAGCAGCTTAACTTTGGATCAGCCCCAGCATTTT. Translated: CASSLTLDQPQHF.

In this sample, this clonotype turned up many times. The chain has TRBV10-3 and TRBJ1-5; the D is unclear. V was cut by 5 bases and J by 7 bases, with 12 bases left in between. The germline V gene encodes CDR1 ENHRY and CDR2 SYGVKD. CDR3 size: 13 residues. The CDR3 region has the DNA TGTGCCATCAGTAATAGTAGGGAACAGCCCCAGCATTTT. The encoded protein is CAISNSREQPQHF.

The DNA of the CDR3 is TGTGCCAGCAGTGAAGGGTGGGTGCCCCAGCATTTT. It specifies CASSEGWVPQHF. The V call is TRBV2, the J call TRBJ1-5; no reliable D call. Trimming left V 1 base short and J 9 bases short, with 7 bases between. CDR3 length: 12 amino acids. CDR1 is SNHLY and CDR2 is FYNNEI in the germline V gene.

This clonotype showed up many times. This sequence joins TRBV10-3 and TRBJ2-2, with TRBD2 matching 14 bases. The CDR3 sequence is 17 residues long. CDR1 and CDR2 (germline): ENHRY, SYGVKD. V gave up 4 bases and J gave up 4 bases; unmatched junction bases: 5. The CDR3 spells CAISGLAGGPGTGELFF. The CDR3 DNA sequence: TGTGCCATCAGTGGACTAGCGGGAGGGCCAGGCACCGGGGAGCTGTTTTTT.

In this sample, this clonotype turned up many times. The chain uses TRBV28 and TRBJ1-5; tentative D call: TRBD1 (5 bases). Trimming removed 3 bases from V and 3 bases from J, with 12 bases in between. The CDR3 is made up of 15 amino acids. Germline V gene data show CDR1 as MDHEN and CDR2 as SYDVKM. This CDR3 is CASSLGQGDNQPQHF. CDR3 nucleotides: TGTGCCAGCAGTTTGGGGCAGGGAGACAATCAGCCCCAGCATTTT. The whole variable domain, filled in from reference TRBV28 and TRBJ1-5, reads DVKVTQSSRYLVKRTGEKVFLECVQDMDHENMFWYRQDPGLGLRLIYFSYDVKMKEKGDIPEGYSVSREKKERFSLILESASTNQTSMYLCASSLGQGDNQPQHFGDGTRLSIL.

At least ten counts were recorded for this clonotype. V and J are TRBV24-1 and TRBJ2-5, with 10 nucleotides matching TRBD2. This CDR3 has 17 residues. J lost 2 bases, V lost 5 bases, and 10 bases had no gene match. Germline V gene sequence: CDR1 KGHDR, CDR2 SFDVKD. Here the CDR3 reads CATSVPPGLAQQETQYF. CDR3 DNA sequence: TGTGCCACCAGTGTACCTCCGGGACTAGCGCAACAAGAGACCCAGTACTTC.

This clonotype appeared many times. This sequence joins TRBV11-1 and TRBJ1-5; 8 bases map to TRBD1. Germline V gives CDR1 SGHAT, CDR2 FQDESV (reference sequence). V gave up 6 bases and J gave up 1 base; unmatched junction bases: 8. The CDR3 is 16 residues long. CDR3 protein: CASSYGQGLSNQPQHF. CDR3 DNA sequence: TGTGCCAGCAGTTATGGACAGGGCCTAAGCAATCAGCCCCAGCATTTT.